This is a list of T cell receptor beta chains from one sample in a study of vaccination effects on CD4 cells after COVID-19. The method was immunoSEQ multiplex PCR; TCRdb's version includes in-frame clones alone and lacks a portion of them. In the table there are 30,000 or so clones, 70% to 75% of which are singletons. Their cognate antigens are unknown. This specimen was CD4+ T cells from PBMCs cultured with HCoV-NL63 spike peptides, taken after COVID-19 vaccination. The receptors shown here come from a human donor who received a COVID-19 vaccine. The CDR3 runs from the conserved cysteine through the conserved F or W.

>TRBV2|TRBJ2-7|13
CASSEPFSYEQYF
>TRBV24-1|TRBJ2-5|12
CATRGWGETQYF
>TRBV27|TRBJ1-2|15
CASSLKWQAPHGYTF
>TRBV10-3|TRBJ1-2|14
CAIRAGTGGGGYTF
>TRBV12-3/TRBV12-4|TRBJ1-5|13
CASRRRIDQPQHF
>TRBV29-1|TRBJ2-5|10
CSVGVETQYF
>TRBV18|TRBJ2-1|16
CASSPPAGGAYGEQFF
>TRBV30|TRBJ2-7|11
CAWSVFGEQYF
>TRBV19|TRBJ2-4|14
CASRNIGGRNIQYF
>TRBV6-5|TRBJ1-5|11
CASREGQPQHF
>TRBV3-1/TRBV3-2|TRBJ2-7|13
CASSHSAAYEQYF
>TRBV11-2|TRBJ2-7|14
CASSDRVRGAEQYF
>TRBV30|TRBJ2-3|12
CAWSLPPGTQYF
>TRBV11-2|TRBJ1-2|14
CASSLSTLGRGYTF
>TRBV5-4|TRBJ2-3|13
CASSPGGTDTQYF
>TRBV11-3|TRBJ2-1|15
CASSPGQVAYNEQFF
>TRBV5-4|TRBJ2-2|15
CASSLGGTGAGELFF
>TRBV19|TRBJ1-5|15
CASRPDRVSNQPQHF
>TRBV5-6|TRBJ2-1|14
CASSLGRGWNEQFF
>TRBV14|TRBJ2-3|15
CASSRYGGGLDTQYF
>TRBV5-1|TRBJ1-2|13
CASSQQGDDGYTF
>TRBV7-9|TRBJ1-1|14
CASSTPGVRTEAFF
>TRBV3-1/TRBV3-2|TRBJ2-1|12
CASSQDGNEQFF
>TRBV7-2|TRBJ2-7|13
CASSLAERYEQYF
>TRBV4-1|TRBJ2-7|18
CASSPLPSGRQELYEQYF
>TRBV7-6|TRBJ2-1|16
CASSLATSGLYNEQFF
>TRBV6-5|TRBJ2-4|12
CARSLALNIQYF
>TRBV5-1|TRBJ1-2|13
CASSATATHGYTF
>TRBV4-2|TRBJ2-7|18
CASSQDLALAGFSYEQYF
>TRBV20-1|TRBJ1-1|14
CSASRGRVNTEAFF
>TRBV2|TRBJ1-2|14
CASSDSPASYGYTF
>TRBV3-1/TRBV3-2|TRBJ1-5|14
CASSPDRTNQPQHF
>TRBV5-1|TRBJ2-7|14
CASSLSPGEGEQYF
>TRBV10-3|TRBJ2-7|13
CAISDNNGYEQYF
>TRBV3-1/TRBV3-2|TRBJ2-1|16
CASSHGTSGSYNEQFF
>TRBV27|TRBJ2-5|17
CASSLGLAGGLQETQYF
>TRBV5-1|TRBJ2-3|16
CASQDRAGGGSNTQYF